This T cell receptor beta chain is from a study of T-cell memory formation after mild COVID-19. This clonotype was recorded a few times. TCRdb reprocessed the 5' RACE reads with MiXCR, giving one entry per CDR3 protein. This sample carries hundreds of thousands of distinct CDR3 sequences, over 15% of them seen once, and the ten largest clones take 2.1%. Germline-derived CDR1 and CDR2 are ENHRY and SYGVKD. V was clipped by 6 bases and J by 0 bases, with 12 bases between them. The length of the CDR3 is 15 residues. Sample: PBMCs or a T cell subset sorted from them (not recorded which). This chain links TRBV10-3 with TRBJ2-1; a weak D match, TRBD1 (6 bases). The sequence came from an adult woman who had mild COVID-19 (a few samples of this study predate the infection). Cell type and time point are not known. DNA for the CDR3: TGTGCCATCAGGCTGGACAGTATCTCCTACAATGAGCAGTTCTTC. This encodes CAIRLDSISYNEQFF.